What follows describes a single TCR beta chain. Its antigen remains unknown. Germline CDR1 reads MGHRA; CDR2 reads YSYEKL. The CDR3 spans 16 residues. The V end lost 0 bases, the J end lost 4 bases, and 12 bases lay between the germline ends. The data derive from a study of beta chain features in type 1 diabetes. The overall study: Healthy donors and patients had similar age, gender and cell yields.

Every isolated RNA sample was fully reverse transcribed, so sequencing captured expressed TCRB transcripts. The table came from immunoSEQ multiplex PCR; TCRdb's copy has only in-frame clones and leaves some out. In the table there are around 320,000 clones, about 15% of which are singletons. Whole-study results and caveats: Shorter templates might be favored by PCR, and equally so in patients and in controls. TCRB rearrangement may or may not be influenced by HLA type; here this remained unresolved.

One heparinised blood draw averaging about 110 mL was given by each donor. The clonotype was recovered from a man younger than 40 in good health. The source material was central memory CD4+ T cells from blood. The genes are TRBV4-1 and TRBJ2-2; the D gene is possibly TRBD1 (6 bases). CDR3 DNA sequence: TGCGCCAGCAGCCAAGAGGGGCAGGGGCCCACCGGGGAGCTGTTTTTT. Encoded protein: CASSQEGQGPTGELFF.